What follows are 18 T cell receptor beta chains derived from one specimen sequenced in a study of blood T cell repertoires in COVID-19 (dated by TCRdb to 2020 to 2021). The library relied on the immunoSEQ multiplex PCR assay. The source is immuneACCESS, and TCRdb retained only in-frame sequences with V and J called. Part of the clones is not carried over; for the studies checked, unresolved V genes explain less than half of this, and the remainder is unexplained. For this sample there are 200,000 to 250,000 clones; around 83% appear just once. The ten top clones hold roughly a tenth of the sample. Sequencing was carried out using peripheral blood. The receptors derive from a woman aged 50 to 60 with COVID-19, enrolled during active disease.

The CDR3 region is CATSKGQGRDGTEAFF. In nucleotides, the CDR3 is TGTGCCACCAGCAAGGGACAGGGAAGAGACGGCACTGAAGCTTTCTTT. The rearrangement links TRBV15 to TRBJ1-1; TRBD1 agrees at 9 bases. CDR1 and CDR2 from the germline V gene are LNHNV and YYDKDF (reference sequence). This CDR3 has 16 residues. Trimming cost V 4 bases and J 4 bases; bases outside gene matches: 10.

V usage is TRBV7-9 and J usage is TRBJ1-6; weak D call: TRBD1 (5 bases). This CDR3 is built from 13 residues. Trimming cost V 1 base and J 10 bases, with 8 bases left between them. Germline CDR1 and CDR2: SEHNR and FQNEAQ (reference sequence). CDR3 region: CASSLGGESPLHF. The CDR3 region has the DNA TGTGCCAGCAGCTTAGGGGGGGAATCACCCCTCCACTTT.

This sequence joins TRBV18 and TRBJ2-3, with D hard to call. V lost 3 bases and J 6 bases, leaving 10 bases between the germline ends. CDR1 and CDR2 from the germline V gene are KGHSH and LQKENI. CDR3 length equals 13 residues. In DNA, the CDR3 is TGTGCCAGCTCACCCCTCTCTATGGATACGCAGTATTTT. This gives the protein CASSPLSMDTQYF.

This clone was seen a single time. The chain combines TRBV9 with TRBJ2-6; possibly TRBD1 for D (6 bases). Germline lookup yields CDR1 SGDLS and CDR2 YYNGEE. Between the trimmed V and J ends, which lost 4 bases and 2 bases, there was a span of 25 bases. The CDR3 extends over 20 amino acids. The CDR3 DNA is TGTGCCAGCAGCCCCCGATTCAGGGGAATCCCTGGTACTGGGGCCAACGTCCTGACTTTC. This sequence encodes CASSPRFRGIPGTGANVLTF.

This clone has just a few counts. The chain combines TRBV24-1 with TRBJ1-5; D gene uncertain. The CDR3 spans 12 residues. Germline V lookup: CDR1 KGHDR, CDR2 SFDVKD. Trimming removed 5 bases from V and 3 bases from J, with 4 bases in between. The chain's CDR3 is CATSASNQPQHF. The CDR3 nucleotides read TGTGCCACCAGTGCGTCCAATCAGCCCCAGCATTTT.

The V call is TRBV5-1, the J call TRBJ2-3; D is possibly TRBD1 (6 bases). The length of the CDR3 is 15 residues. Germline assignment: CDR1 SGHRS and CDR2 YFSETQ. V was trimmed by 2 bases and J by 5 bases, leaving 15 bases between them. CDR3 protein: CASSFNQGWGDTQYF. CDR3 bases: TGCGCCAGCAGCTTTAATCAGGGGTGGGGAGATACGCAGTATTTT.

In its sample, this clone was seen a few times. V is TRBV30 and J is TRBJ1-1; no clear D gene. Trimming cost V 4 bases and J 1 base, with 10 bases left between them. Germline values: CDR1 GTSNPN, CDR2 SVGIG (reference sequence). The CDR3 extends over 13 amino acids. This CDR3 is CAWIPEGNTEAFF. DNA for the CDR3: TGTGCCTGGATCCCCGAGGGGAACACTGAAGCTTTCTTT.

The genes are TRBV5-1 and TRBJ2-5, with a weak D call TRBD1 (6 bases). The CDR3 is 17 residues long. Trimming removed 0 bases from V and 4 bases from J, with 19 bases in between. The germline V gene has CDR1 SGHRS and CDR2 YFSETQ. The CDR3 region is CASSLGQGSYLGETQYF. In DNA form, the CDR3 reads TGCGCCAGCAGCTTGGGGCAGGGGTCGTACTTAGGAGAGACCCAGTACTTC.

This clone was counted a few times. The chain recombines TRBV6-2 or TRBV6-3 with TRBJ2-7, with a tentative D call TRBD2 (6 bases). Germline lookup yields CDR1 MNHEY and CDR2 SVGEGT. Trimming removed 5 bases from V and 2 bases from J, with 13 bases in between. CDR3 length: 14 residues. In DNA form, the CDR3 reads TGTGCCAGCAGTCCCAGACTAGAAACCTACGAGCAGTACTTC. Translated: CASSPRLETYEQYF.

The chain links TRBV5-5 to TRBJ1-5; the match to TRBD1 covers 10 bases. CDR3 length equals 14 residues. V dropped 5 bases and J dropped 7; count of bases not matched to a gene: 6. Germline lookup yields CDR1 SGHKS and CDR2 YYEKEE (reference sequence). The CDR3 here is CASRPGTGDQPQHF. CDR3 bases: TGTGCCAGCAGACCCGGGACAGGGGACCAGCCCCAGCATTTT.

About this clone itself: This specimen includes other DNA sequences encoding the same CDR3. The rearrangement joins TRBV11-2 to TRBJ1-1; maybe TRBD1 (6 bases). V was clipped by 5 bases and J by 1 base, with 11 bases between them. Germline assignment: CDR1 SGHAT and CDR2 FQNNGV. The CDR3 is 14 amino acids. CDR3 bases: TGTGCCAGCAGCCCCCCGACAGGGAACACTGAAGCTTTCTTT. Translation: CASSPPTGNTEAFF.

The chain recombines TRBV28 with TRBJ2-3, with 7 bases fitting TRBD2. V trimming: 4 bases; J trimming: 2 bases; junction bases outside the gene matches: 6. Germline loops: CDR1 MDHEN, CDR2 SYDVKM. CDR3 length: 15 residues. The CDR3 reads CASSSRAGTTDTQYF. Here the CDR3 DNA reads TGTGCCAGCAGTTCCCGAGCGGGAACCACAGATACGCAGTATTTT.

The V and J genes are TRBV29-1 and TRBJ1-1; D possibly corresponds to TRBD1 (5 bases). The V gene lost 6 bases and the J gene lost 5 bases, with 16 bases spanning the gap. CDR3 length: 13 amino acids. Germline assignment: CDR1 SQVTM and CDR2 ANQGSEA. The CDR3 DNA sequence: TGCAGCGTGGGGGACGGGAGGAGGACTGAAGCTTTCTTT. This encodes CSVGDGRRTEAFF.

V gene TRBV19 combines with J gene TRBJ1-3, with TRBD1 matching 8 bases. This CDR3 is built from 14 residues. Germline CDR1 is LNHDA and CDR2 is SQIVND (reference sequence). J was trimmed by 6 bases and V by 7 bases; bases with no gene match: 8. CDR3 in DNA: TGTGCCAGTATCCTCCTGGGACAGGAAAACACCATATATTTT. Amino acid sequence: CASILLGQENTIYF.

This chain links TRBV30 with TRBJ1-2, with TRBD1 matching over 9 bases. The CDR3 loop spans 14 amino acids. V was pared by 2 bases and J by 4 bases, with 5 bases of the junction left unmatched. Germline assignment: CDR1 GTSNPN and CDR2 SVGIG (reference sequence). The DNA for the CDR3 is TGTGCCTGGAGTTTCGGACAGGGGAGCTATGGCTACACCTTC. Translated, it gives CAWSFGQGSYGYTF.

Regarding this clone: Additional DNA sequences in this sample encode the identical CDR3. The CDR3 nucleotides read TGTGCCAGCAGCCTTTCCTCCAGCTCCTATAATTCACCCCTCCACTTT. Protein product: CASSLSSSSYNSPLHF. J is TRBJ1-6 and V is TRBV5-6; no clear D. The CDR3 covers 16 residues. V lost 4 bases to trimming and J lost 0 bases, with 11 bases between them. CDR1 is SGHDT, CDR2 YYEEEE, per germline.

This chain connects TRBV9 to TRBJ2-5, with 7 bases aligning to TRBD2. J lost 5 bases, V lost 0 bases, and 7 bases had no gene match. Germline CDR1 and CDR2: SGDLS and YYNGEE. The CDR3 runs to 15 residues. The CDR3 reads CASSVGSGPRETQYF. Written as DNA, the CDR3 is TGTGCCAGCAGCGTAGGTAGCGGGCCTCGGGAGACCCAGTACTTC. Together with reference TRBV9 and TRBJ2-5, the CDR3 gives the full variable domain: DSGVTQTPKHLITATGQRVTLRCSPRSGDLSVYWYQQSLDQGLQFLIQYYNGEERAKGNILERFSAQQFPDLHSELNLSSLELGDSALYFCASSVGSGPRETQYFGPGTRLLVL.

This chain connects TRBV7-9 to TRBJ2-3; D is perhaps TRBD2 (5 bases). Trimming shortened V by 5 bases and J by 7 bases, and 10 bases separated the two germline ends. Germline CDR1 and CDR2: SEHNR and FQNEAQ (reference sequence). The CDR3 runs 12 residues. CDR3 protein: CASSVGSYTQYF. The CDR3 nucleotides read TGTGCCAGCAGCGTTGGGAGCTATACGCAGTATTTT.